This T cell receptor (beta chain) was recorded in a study of read filtering for tumor transcriptome and immune sequencing. The overall study: R-ISS stage counts were under 10 for I, 15 to 20 for II, 7 for III. After DNase treatment, RNA was made into whole-transcriptome libraries. Study-wide results and limits: IR-seq captured clonotypes deeper and more reliably than RNA-seq. The CD138-negative fraction was mixed bone marrow immune cells, not pure T cells.

Molecular barcoded adaptors covering alpha/delta and beta/gamma chains were used on about 0.4 ug RNA. TCRdb ran MiXCR on the reads and lists one entry per CDR3 protein. The table lists about 93,000 distinct CDR3 sequences, about 22% of them singletons. Trimming pared 4 bases from V and 11 bases from J, leaving 18 bases between. Germline values: CDR1 SGHRS, CDR2 YFSETQ. The CDR3 is 13 residues long. This clonotype was picked up many times. Its antigen is currently unknown. Source material: a population of CD138-negative cells sorted from bone marrow. The chain links TRBV5-1 to TRBJ1-1; tentative D call: TRBD1 (5 bases). This TCR derives from a donor at least 40 years old with multiple myeloma. CDR3 coding DNA: TGCGCCAGCAGCCCTGAGGCAGGGATGGACGCTTTCTTT. This translates into CASSPEAGMDAFF.